This T cell receptor (beta chain) came from a study of cytomegalovirus exposure and HLA in healthy donors. A note on this clone: No antigen is known for it.

Notes on the study in general: Some highly shared sequence variants likely arose as a pipeline artifact.

PCR used 60 Vbeta primers and 13 Jbeta primers. Assay: immunoSEQ multiplex PCR; the TCRdb copy retains only in-frame clones and omits some. This listing includes tens of thousands of clones. This receptor was identified in a woman aged 35 to 49 in good health and CMV-seronegative. Material: PBMCs.

The CDR3 reads CASSQGTGSETQYF. CDR3 nucleotides: TGCGCCAGCAGCCAAGGGACAGGGTCGGAGACCCAGTACTTC. The rearrangement uses TRBV4-1 and TRBJ2-5; 8 nucleotides match TRBD1. The CDR3 is 14 residues long. V gave up 1 base and J gave up 5 bases; unmatched junction bases: 3. Germline CDR1 MGHRA, CDR2 YSYEKL.